The 32 T cell receptor beta chains listed next were all sequenced from one sample in a study of shared clonotypes between healthy human individuals (dated by TCRdb to about 2020). The protocol used for the library was the immunoSEQ multiplex PCR assay. Entries here come from immuneACCESS through TCRdb and include only in-frame sequences with V and J called. Some clones fail to appear in such tables; in the studies checked, an unresolved V gene covers under half of the shortfall, and the cause of the remainder is unknown. Within this sample are some 1.4 million clones, with roughly 96% of them counted one time only. The ten largest clonotypes hold approximately 1.1% of the sample. Specimen: naive CD4+ T cells sorted from blood. The label giving this sample's cell subset or site can be read as: CD45RA+ positively selected. The origin of the receptors is a man younger than 40 in good health.

The J gene is TRBJ2-2, the V gene TRBV2; D is undetermined. CDR1 SNHLY and CDR2 FYNNEI come from the germline V gene. CDR3 length: 13 residues. V was trimmed by 7 bases and J by 0 bases, leaving 6 bases between them. The CDR3 here is CASTRTNTGELFF. CDR3 DNA: TGTGCCAGCACCCGGACGAACACCGGGGAGCTGTTTTTT.

This clone showed up just once. The chain carries TRBV7-3 and TRBJ2-1, with D perhaps matching TRBD1 or TRBD2 (5 bases each). This CDR3 is built from 14 residues. Germline V gives CDR1 SGHTA, CDR2 FQGTGA. Trimming took 3 bases from V and 5 from J, leaving 11 bases between them. The CDR3 DNA is TGTGCCAGCAGCTTCGGGACCCAAAACAATGAGCAGTTCTTC. Amino acid sequence: CASSFGTQNNEQFF.

V is TRBV19 and J is TRBJ2-1; 11 positions agree with TRBD1. The V segment lost 8 bases and the J segment 8 bases; nucleotides outside the gene matches: 8. This CDR3 region has 14 residues. CDR1 and CDR2 (germline): LNHDA, SQIVND (reference sequence). CDR3 residues: CASYSGQGGDEQFF. Here the CDR3 DNA reads TGTGCCAGTTACTCGGGACAGGGGGGGGATGAGCAGTTCTTC.

The rearrangement links TRBV30 to TRBJ2-1; 11 nucleotides match TRBD2. Losses at the gene ends were 2 bases for V and 7 bases for J; bases not matched to a gene: 10. Germline CDR1 reads GTSNPN; CDR2 reads SVGIG (reference sequence). There are 16 residues in the CDR3. The DNA for the CDR3 is TGTGCCTGGAGTCCCTTAGCGGGAGGGCCGAAGAATGAGCAGTTCTTC. Protein: CAWSPLAGGPKNEQFF. The full variable domain, with the rest looked up from reference TRBV30 and TRBJ2-1, is SQTIHQWPATLVQPVGSPLSLECTVEGTSNPNLYWYRQAAGRGLQLLFYSVGIGQISSEVPQNLSASRPQDRQFILSSKKLLLSDSGFYLCAWSPLAGGPKNEQFFGPGTRLTVL.

The CDR3 region is CASSLLGQGSGNTIYF. The CDR3 DNA is TGTGCCAGCAGCTTGTTAGGACAGGGCTCCGGAAACACCATATATTTT. The genes are TRBV5-4 and TRBJ1-3; 8 bases map to TRBD1. The CDR3 loop spans 16 amino acids. Germline lookup yields CDR1 SGHNT and CDR2 YYREEE (reference sequence). V shed 1 base, J shed 4 bases, and the junction held 7 bases outside the gene matches.

The J gene is TRBJ2-1, the V gene TRBV5-1; 9 bases line up with TRBD2. V lost 0 bases and J lost 0; bases outside the gene matches: 4. The CDR3 consists of 17 residues. Looked up from germline, CDR1 is SGHRS and CDR2 is YFSETQ. CDR3 amino acids: CASSLGLAGHSYNEQFF. For the CDR3, the DNA is TGCGCCAGCAGCTTGGGGCTAGCGGGACACTCCTACAATGAGCAGTTCTTC.

V gene TRBV27 combines with J gene TRBJ1-5, with TRBD1 as a possible D gene (6 bases). CDR1 and CDR2 from the germline V gene are MNHEY and SMNVEV (reference sequence). Trimming left V 6 bases short and J 2 bases short, with 14 bases between. The CDR3 extends over 15 amino acids. DNA of the CDR3: TGTGCCAGCAGCCCGGGGGCGTGGGGCAATCAGCCCCAGCATTTT. Translating it yields CASSPGAWGNQPQHF.

The chain uses TRBV10-3 and TRBJ2-3; D tentatively reads TRBD1 or TRBD2 (5 bases each). The CDR3 covers 19 residues. Germline-derived CDR1 and CDR2 are ENHRY and SYGVKD. V shed 11 bases and J shed 0 bases, with 30 bases lying between them. The CDR3 nucleotides read TGTGCCGTCCTCCCCGGGGCAAGCTTCCCGACGACTAGCACAGATACGCAGTATTTT. This translates into CAVLPGASFPTTSTDTQYF.

The V gene is TRBV5-1, the J gene TRBJ2-3; 14 bases agree with TRBD2. The CDR3 contains 16 residues. The germline gives CDR1 SGHRS, CDR2 YFSETQ. The ends lost 4 bases at V and 1 base at J; junction bases unmatched: 2. CDR3 bases: TGCGCCAGCAGCGGACTAGCGGGAGGAGGCACAGATACGCAGTATTTT. Protein product: CASSGLAGGGTDTQYF. The full variable domain, its missing parts supplied by reference TRBV5-1 and TRBJ2-3, is KAGVTQTPRYLIKTRGQQVTLSCSPISGHRSVSWYQQTPGQGLQFLFEYFSETQRNKGNFPGRFSGRQFSNSRSEMNVSTLELGDSALYLCASSGLAGGGTDTQYFGPGTRLTVL.

This chain joins TRBV28 and TRBJ2-7, with D uncertain. CDR3 length: 12 residues. Looked up from germline, CDR1 is MDHEN and CDR2 is SYDVKM. V was clipped by 2 bases and J by 12 bases, with 14 bases between them. The CDR3 bases are TGTGCCAGCAGTTTACGGCAGTCCAAAGGGTACTTC. Protein product: CASSLRQSKGYF.

The CDR3 bases are TGTGCCAGTAGTATAGTTCGGACTTTTTCTGTATACGAGCAGTACTTC. Translating it yields CASSIVRTFSVYEQYF. The chain links TRBV19 to TRBJ2-7; D perhaps matches TRBD2 (5 bases). V gave up 1 base and J gave up 4 bases, with 17 bases separating them. The CDR3 loop spans 16 amino acids. Germline V gene lookup returns CDR1 LNHDA and CDR2 SQIVND (reference sequence).

The V gene is TRBV28, the J gene TRBJ2-7; D may correspond to TRBD1 or TRBD2 (6 bases each). The CDR3 is made up of 15 amino acids. Germline V lookup: CDR1 MDHEN, CDR2 SYDVKM. The V gene lost 4 bases and the J gene lost 0 bases, with 13 bases spanning the gap. CDR3 DNA sequence: TGTGCCAGCAGTTCCCCCGGGGGCATCTCCTACGAGCAGTACTTC. Amino acid sequence: CASSSPGGISYEQYF.

The V call is TRBV5-4, the J call TRBJ2-2; 7 bases are shared with TRBD2. CDR1 is SGHNT, CDR2 YYREEE, per germline (reference sequence). The CDR3 totals 15 residues. The J segment lost 4 bases and the V segment lost 6 bases, leaving 9 bases of the junction unmatched. The CDR3, as DNA: TGTGCCAGCACCCCGCGGGGGTCGGTCACCGGGGAGCTGTTTTTT. Residues: CASTPRGSVTGELFF.

The chain links TRBV6-6 to TRBJ2-2; perhaps D is TRBD1 or TRBD2 (5 bases each). CDR1 is MNHNY, CDR2 SVGAGI, per germline (reference sequence). Trimming stripped 6 bases from V and 0 bases from J, with 11 bases between. This CDR3 region has 15 residues. In DNA form, the CDR3 reads TGTGCCAGCAGGCCCGGGACCGCGAACACCGGGGAGCTGTTTTTT. It encodes CASRPGTANTGELFF.

V is TRBV5-5 and J is TRBJ2-7; D is undetermined. Germline loops: CDR1 SGHKS, CDR2 YYEKEE (reference sequence). The ends were cut back, 2 bases at V and 2 bases at J, with 14 bases in the middle. The CDR3 totals 15 residues. For the CDR3, the DNA is TGTGCCAGCAGCTTCTTCATCCATGGGACCTACGAGCAGTACTTC. It is translated as CASSFFIHGTYEQYF.

The J gene is TRBJ2-5, the V gene TRBV2, with D perhaps matching TRBD2 (5 bases). Germline V gene sequence: CDR1 SNHLY, CDR2 FYNNEI. The CDR3 is made up of 15 amino acids. The germline V and J ends were trimmed by 7 bases and 2 bases, with 17 bases remaining between them. The DNA of the CDR3 is TGTGCCAGCACGCAGAACGGGGTTCCACAAGAGACCCAGTACTTC. It specifies CASTQNGVPQETQYF.

The chain uses TRBV6-5 and TRBJ1-3; D may be TRBD1 (6 bases). This CDR3 spans 15 amino acids. From germline, CDR1 is MNHEY and CDR2 SVGAGI. V was trimmed by 8 bases and J by 2 bases, leaving 16 bases between them. The CDR3 loop is CASGWTASTGNTIYF. The CDR3 bases are TGTGCCAGCGGTTGGACAGCGTCAACTGGAAACACCATATATTTT.

The chain couples TRBV2 to TRBJ2-2; 7 positions agree with TRBD1. Germline-derived CDR1 and CDR2 are SNHLY and FYNNEI. This CDR3 is built from 15 residues. Unmatched junction bases numbered 11, after V lost 5 bases and J lost 8 bases. DNA for the CDR3: TGTGCCAGCAGTCCGACAGGGTCGGGTACAGGGGAGCTGTTTTTT. It translates to CASSPTGSGTGELFF.

V gene TRBV7-9 combines with J gene TRBJ1-4; possible D gene TRBD1, 5 bases. The CDR3 has 16 amino acids. V lost 6 bases and J 4 bases, leaving 18 bases between the germline ends. Germline CDR1 reads SEHNR; CDR2 reads FQNEAQ (reference sequence). The CDR3 loop is CASSQAGGSVNEKLFF. The CDR3 DNA reads as TGTGCCAGCAGTCAGGCGGGGGGAAGTGTTAATGAAAAACTGTTTTTT.

The chain is built from TRBV5-6 and TRBJ2-4, with 10 bases aligning to TRBD2. With V trimmed by 3 bases and J by 0 bases, 6 bases remained unmatched. Germline loops: CDR1 SGHDT, CDR2 YYEEEE. The CDR3 consists of 17 residues. The CDR3 DNA reads TGTGCCAGCAGCTCTCGGACTAGCGGCGAAGCCAAAAACATTCAGTACTTC. This gives the protein CASSSRTSGEAKNIQYF. The variable domain in full, completed from reference TRBV5-6 and TRBJ2-4, reads DAGVTQSPTHLIKTRGQQVTLRCSPKSGHDTVSWYQQALGQGPQFIFQYYEEEERQRGNFPDRFSGHQFPNYSSELNVNALLLGDSALYLCASSSRTSGEAKNIQYFGAGTRLSVL.

The chain uses TRBV12-5 and TRBJ2-1; tentative D call: TRBD1 (5 bases). Trimming cost V 7 bases and J 8 bases, with 27 bases left between them. The CDR3 spans 17 residues. Looked up from germline, CDR1 is LGHNT and CDR2 is FRNRAP. CDR3 loop: CASALSKETATSYEQFF. CDR3 in DNA: TGTGCTAGTGCCCTCTCAAAAGAGACAGCTACAAGTTATGAGCAGTTCTTC.

The rearrangement links TRBV29-1 to TRBJ1-1; maybe TRBD1 (5 bases). The germline gives CDR1 SQVTM, CDR2 ANQGSEA. Between the trimmed V and J ends, which lost 5 bases and 0 bases, there was a span of 16 bases. This CDR3 is 15 amino acids long. CDR3 nucleotide sequence: TGCAGCGTTCAGCCCGGGTGGGGGATGAACACTGAAGCTTTCTTT. It encodes CSVQPGWGMNTEAFF.

The chain links TRBV5-4 to TRBJ2-7, with D possibly TRBD2 on 5 matching bases. The germline V gene has CDR1 SGHNT and CDR2 YYREEE (reference sequence). Trimming stripped 2 bases from V and 3 bases from J, with 15 bases between. The CDR3 runs to 15 residues. CDR3 sequence: CASSLAARVGYEQYF. CDR3 coding DNA: TGTGCCAGCAGCTTAGCGGCCCGGGTCGGCTACGAGCAGTACTTC.

The chain recombines TRBV18 with TRBJ2-3; 11 nucleotides agree with TRBD2. This CDR3 is 17 amino acids long. From germline, CDR1 is KGHSH and CDR2 LQKENI. With 2 bases clipped from V and 3 bases from J, the junction kept 7 bases outside the gene matches. The CDR3 loop is CASSPGLAGGATDTQYF. CDR3 sequence (DNA): TGTGCCAGCTCACCAGGGCTAGCGGGAGGTGCAACAGATACGCAGTATTTT.

This chain joins TRBV6-5 and TRBJ2-7; D ambiguous. CDR1 and CDR2 (germline): MNHEY, SVGAGI. This CDR3 region has 11 residues. Between the trimmed V and J ends, which lost 5 bases and 7 bases, there was a span of 9 bases. CDR3 nucleotides: TGTGCCAGCAGTAACAGTAAAGAGCAGTACTTC. This codes for CASSNSKEQYF.

The chain has TRBV5-1 and TRBJ1-1; D might be TRBD1 (5 bases). Between the trimmed V and J ends, which lost 6 bases and 1 base, there was a span of 16 bases. Germline values: CDR1 SGHRS, CDR2 YFSETQ. This CDR3 has 15 residues. For the CDR3, the DNA is TGCGCCAGCATGGGAAAGATCGGGGGGAACACTGAAGCTTTCTTT. Translation gives CASMGKIGGNTEAFF.

V and J are TRBV15 and TRBJ2-3; 14 bases map to TRBD2. Per the germline V gene, CDR1 is LNHNV and CDR2 is YYDKDF (reference sequence). The length of the CDR3 is 21 residues. V dropped 5 bases and J dropped 0; count of bases not matched to a gene: 16. The CDR3 coding sequence is TGTGCCACCAGCGGGAGGACTAGCGGGAGGATACTTAACTCTAGCACAGATACGCAGTATTTT. This encodes CATSGRTSGRILNSSTDTQYF.

V is TRBV5-4 and J is TRBJ2-2, with D possibly TRBD1 on 6 matching bases. CDR1 and CDR2 from the germline V gene are SGHNT and YYREEE (reference sequence). V shed 4 bases and J shed 3 bases, with 10 bases lying between them. This CDR3 is built from 14 residues. The chain's CDR3 is CASSRKGDTGELFF. The CDR3 DNA sequence: TGTGCCAGCAGCCGGAAGGGGGACACCGGGGAGCTGTTTTTT.

The rearrangement joins TRBV4-2 to TRBJ2-7; D is possibly TRBD2 (5 bases). Trimming removed 1 base from V and 4 bases from J, with 17 bases in between. The CDR3 loop spans 16 amino acids. Germline V gene data show CDR1 as LGHNA and CDR2 as YNFKEQ. CDR3 amino acids: CASSQGEGWPSYEQYF. The CDR3 nucleotides read TGTGCCAGCAGCCAAGGCGAGGGATGGCCTTCATACGAGCAGTACTTC.

The chain employs TRBV7-2 and TRBJ2-7, with D unclear. Germline CDR1 is SGHTA and CDR2 is FQGNSA. This CDR3 has 14 residues. Trimming removed 3 bases from V and 2 bases from J, with 11 bases in between. The chain's CDR3 is CASSLFPATYEQYF. CDR3 DNA: TGTGCCAGCAGCTTGTTTCCAGCTACCTACGAGCAGTACTTC.

The chain employs TRBV5-1 and TRBJ2-3; D remains unclear. Germline values: CDR1 SGHRS, CDR2 YFSETQ. This CDR3 is built from 16 residues. Between the trimmed V and J ends, which lost 0 bases and 0 bases, there was a span of 11 bases. The CDR3 sequence is CASSLGRIASTDTQYF. Written as DNA, the CDR3 is TGCGCCAGCAGCTTGGGACGGATTGCTAGCACAGATACGCAGTATTTT.

The V and J genes are TRBV10-2 and TRBJ2-7, with D perhaps TRBD2 (6 bases). CDR1 and CDR2 from the germline V gene are WSHSY and SAAADI. V was shortened by 3 bases and J by 0 bases, with 15 bases between the two germline ends. The CDR3 has 16 residues. CDR3 in amino acids: CASSEVGLADSYEQYF. CDR3 in DNA: TGCGCCAGCAGTGAAGTCGGGTTAGCGGACTCCTACGAGCAGTACTTC.